The entry that follows covers one T cell receptor (beta chain) sequence. Antigen specificity is unknown. The CDR3 has 13 residues. The germline V gene has CDR1 SNHLY and CDR2 FYNNEI. After removal of 8 bases from V and 7 bases from J, the junction contained 9 bases not matched to a gene. Authors of the study amplified TCR beta CDR3 regions from RNA transcripts. The HTBI primer set served for first-round RT-PCR of the TCR CDR3. In TCRdb, the multiplex PCR reads were re-called with MiXCR into one record per CDR3 protein. The sample consists of over 400,000 distinct CDR3 sequences, approximately 23% of them appearing once. Uncontrolled infection, other autoimmune disease, pregnancy and lactation each barred patients from inclusion. Together with thyroid ultrasound, orbital computed tomography, serum thyroxine and TRAb, clinical symptoms were used for diagnoses. This sample was taken from a study of T cells in Graves' hyperthyroidism and ophthalmopathy. Study as a whole: Before any treatment, at initial diagnosis, peripheral blood was collected.

Study results and limitations: Clonotypes that were expanded in thyroid above 0.001 mostly appeared in blood too.

The clonotype was recovered from a woman in her seventies with Graves' ophthalmopathy. The chain links TRBV2 to TRBJ2-7; 9 positions agree with TRBD2. The sample was blood. CDR3 loop: CASGAGLAGEQYF. The DNA for the CDR3 is TGTGCCAGCGGCGCAGGGCTAGCGGGAGAGCAGTACTTC.